Listed here are 18 T cell receptor beta chains from one sample, sequenced in a study of tumor-infiltrating lymphocytes in primary liver carcinoma. Making TCR beta cDNA involved roughly 0.55 ug total RNA and a constant-region primer. Sequencing libraries for TCR beta derived from three nested multiplex PCR rounds that used slightly modified ARM-PCR. The opening two PCR rounds, ten to eleven cycles each, paired TRBV1-TRBV30 forward primers with a C-beta reverse primer. TCRdb re-called the multiplex PCR reads through MiXCR, storing one row per CDR3 protein. The sample yields roughly 100,000 distinct CDR3 sequences, roughly 80% seen once. Unsorted bulk tissue (roughly 19-31 mg) underwent RNA and DNA co-extraction. Material: liver tumor tissue from sampling region 3. Subset specified: tumor region T3, left-lateral pole. All receptors come from a man aged 40-50 years with primary liver carcinoma and hepatitis B virus infection.

This clonotype was seen only once. The chain couples TRBV14 to TRBJ1-2; no reliable D call. CDR3 size: 14 residues. Germline CDR1 SGHDN, CDR2 FVKESK. CDR3 loop: CGSSTDGSNYGYTF. CDR3 bases: TGTGGCAGTAGCACCGACGGGTCTAACTATGGCTACACCTTC.

Many counts were recorded for this clonotype. The chain joins TRBV6-5 to TRBJ1-2; no clear D gene. The CDR3 runs 13 residues. V dropped 0 bases and J dropped 8 bases, with 10 bases sitting between them. Germline loops: CDR1 MNHEY, CDR2 SVGAGI. Written as DNA, the CDR3 is TGTGCCAGCAGTTACTCACGCACTTGGGGCTACACCTTC. It is translated as CASSYSRTWGYTF.

Of note for this clonotype: One end of the junction is discordant with germline, which a read error may explain. In DNA form, the CDR3 reads TGTGCCATCAGCCAGGGACAGTCCGAGCAGTACTTC. Amino acid sequence: CAISQGQSEQYF. The chain couples TRBV7-9 to TRBJ2-7; 7 bases are a match to TRBD1. Germline CDR1 reads SEHNR; CDR2 reads FQNEAQ (reference sequence). This CDR3 is 12 amino acids long.

A note on this clonotype: The junction and the germline gene differ at one end; a read error may be behind it. J is TRBJ2-2 and V is TRBV7-3; D is undetermined. The CDR3 is 15 amino acids. The germline gives CDR1 SGHTA, CDR2 FQGTGA. The CDR3 bases are TGTGTCAGCAGCTTACACAGCTCGAACACCGGGGAGCTGTTTTTT. Translating it yields CVSSLHSSNTGELFF. The full variable domain, with the rest looked up from reference TRBV7-3 and TRBJ2-2, is GAGVSQTPSNKVTEKGKYVELRCDPISGHTALYWYRQSLGQGPEFLIYFQGTGAADDSGLPNDRFFAVRPEGSVSTLKIQRTERGDSAVYLCVSSLHSSNTGELFFGEGSRLTVL.

This clonotype has at least ten counts. The chain links TRBV21-1 to TRBJ2-5. TRBV21-1 is a documented pseudogene. This CDR3 region has 10 residues. CDR3 nucleotide sequence: TGTGCCAGCAGCAAAGAGACCCAGTACTTC. Its translation: CASSKETQYF.

The sample holds a few counts of this clonotype. The chain couples TRBV18 to TRBJ2-3; TRBD1 aligns across 8 bases. The CDR3 spans 16 residues. V was pared by 3 bases and J by 2 bases, with 7 bases of the junction left unmatched. The germline V gene has CDR1 KGHSH and CDR2 LQKENI. CDR3 in DNA: TGTGCCAGCTCACCTCGGCGGACAGGGATCACAGATACGCAGTATTTT. Its protein is CASSPRRTGITDTQYF.

About this clonotype itself: The junction shows a germline mismatch at one end, possibly a read error. V usage is TRBV6-2 or TRBV6-3 and J usage is TRBJ2-1, with 10 bases matching TRBD2. Looked up from germline, CDR1 is MNHEY and CDR2 is SVGEGT. This CDR3 is built from 16 residues. The CDR3 nucleotides are TGTCCCAGCAGTTCGCCGGGACTAGCGAGCCCCGGTGAGCAATTCTTC. It specifies CPSSSPGLASPGEQFF.

The rearrangement joins TRBV12-3 or TRBV12-4 to TRBJ2-5; TRBD2 might be the D (6 bases). With 2 bases removed from V and 7 bases from J, the gap between germline ends came to 20 bases. There are 16 residues in the CDR3. CDR3 bases: TGTGCCAGCAGTTTATCAGACGGGAGAAACGAAGCGACCCAGTACTTC. Translating gives CASSLSDGRNEATQYF.

As for this clonotype: This may arise from a read error, as a much more abundant clone is one base away. The chain uses TRBV24-1 and TRBJ2-2; TRBD2 matches 14 bases. This CDR3 contains 17 residues. CDR1 is KGHDR, CDR2 SFDVKD, per germline. The trim removed 4 bases at V and 6 bases at J, leaving 6 bases unmatched. This CDR3 reads CATSDPGTSGRAGELFF. The CDR3 DNA follows: TGTGCCACCAGTGACCCAGGGACTAGCGGGAGAGCCGGGGAGCTGTTTTTT.

In the case of this clonotype: A read error may account for a junction end that differs from germline. The gene calls are TRBV6-5 and TRBJ2-5; the match to TRBD1 covers 7 bases. CDR3 length: 14 residues. Germline values: CDR1 MNHEY, CDR2 SVGAGI. CDR3 loop: CACSQQGLEETQYF. In DNA, the CDR3 is TGTGCCTGCAGCCAACAGGGGTTGGAAGAGACCCAGTACTTC.

The chain employs TRBV5-5 and TRBJ1-5; D gene ambiguous. The closer fit of TRBJ2-3 to the DNA end suggests the J call may be wrong. This CDR3 comprises 13 residues. The germline CDR1 and CDR2 sequences are SGHKS and YYEKEE (reference sequence). Here the CDR3 reads CASSSISSQPQYF. In DNA form, the CDR3 reads TGTGCCAGCAGCTCAATCAGCAGTCAGCCCCAGTATTTT.

The sample holds one count of this clonotype. Germline and junction disagree at one end, which may indicate a read error. CDR3 DNA sequence: TGCGCCAACAGCCAGGATTATCGAGAGGGGCGGATCTACGGCTACACCTTC. Protein: CANSQDYREGRIYGYTF. This chain connects TRBV4-3 to TRBJ1-2, with D perhaps TRBD1 (5 bases). Germline CDR1 and CDR2: LGHNA and YSLEER. The CDR3 loop spans 17 amino acids.

Comment on this clonotype: Its ends do not fully match the called genes, so a read error is possible. The genes are TRBV29-1 and TRBJ2-1; no clear D. Germline assignment: CDR1 SQVTM and CDR2 ANQGSEA. The CDR3 consists of 11 residues. The CDR3 nucleotides are TGTAGCTTCTCCCTAACCGATGAGCGGTTCTTC. It encodes CSFSLTDERFF.

As concerns this clonotype: At one boundary the junction diverges from the germline segment, which might be a read error. V and J are TRBV10-3 and TRBJ2-2; D may match TRBD1 or TRBD2 (5 bases each). The CDR3 totals 13 residues. Germline V lookup: CDR1 ENHRY, CDR2 SYGVKD. The CDR3: CAISEPGHRGAIF. CDR3 DNA: TGTGCCATCAGTGAGCCGGGGCACCGGGGAGCTATTTTT.

About this clonotype: One end of the junction is discordant with germline, which a read error may explain. The chain is built from TRBV5-1 and TRBJ1-1, with D perhaps TRBD1 (5 bases). The CDR3 extends over 15 amino acids. Per the germline V gene, CDR1 is SGHRS and CDR2 is YFSETQ. The CDR3 region is CASSSGAGDLTEVFF. CDR3 coding DNA: TGCGCCAGCAGCAGCGGGGCGGGGGATCTCACTGAAGTTTTCTTT. Full variable domain (rest looked up from reference TRBV5-1 and TRBJ1-1): KAGVTQTPRYLIKTRGQQVTLSCSPISGHRSVSWYQQTPGQGLQFLFEYFSETQRNKGNFPGRFSGRQFSNSRSEMNVSTLELGDSALYLCASSSGAGDLTEVFFGQGTRLTVV.

A remark on this clonotype: A read error may account for a junction end that differs from germline. The chain combines TRBV5-1 with TRBJ1-1, with a weak D call TRBD1 (5 bases). The CDR3 consists of 15 residues. The germline CDR1 and CDR2 sequences are SGHRS and YFSETQ. The CDR3 region has the DNA TGCGCCAGCAGCTTGGCCGGAGGGGCAATGACTGAAGTTTTCTTT. Protein sequence: CASSLAGGAMTEVFF.

On this clonotype: One end of the junction does not line up with germline, which may come from a read error. This sequence joins TRBV11-2 and TRBJ1-5, with a tentative D call TRBD1 (6 bases). Germline assignment: CDR1 SGHAT and CDR2 FQNNGV. This CDR3 is 16 amino acids long. Written as DNA, the CDR3 is TGCGCCAGCAGCCTAAAAGGGGGACTGACGAATCAGCCCTGGCATTTT. It codes for CASSLKGGLTNQPWHF.

About this clonotype: At one end the junction does not follow the germline gene, possibly because of a read error. The chain joins TRBV10-3 to TRBJ2-2; tentatively, D is TRBD1 or TRBD2 (5 bases each). This CDR3 comprises 17 residues. Per germline, CDR1 ENHRY and CDR2 SYGVKD. CDR3 sequence reads: CAINSQGVGANTGELLF. The CDR3 DNA sequence: TGTGCCATCAATAGTCAGGGTGTGGGAGCGAACACCGGGGAGCTACTTTTT.